This is a list of T cell receptor beta chains from one sample in a study of PD-L1 blockade in urothelial cancer. The protocol was immunoSEQ multiplex PCR, while the TCRdb copy is restricted to in-frame clones and leaves out a portion. The sample records 55,000 to 70,000 clones, approximately 80% being singletons. The material was PBMCs, obtained around atezolizumab (anti-PD-L1) treatment. These receptors all stem from a man in his 70s with urothelial cancer. Each CDR3 is given with its conserved first and last residue. The D gene is left open where the match is weak. For some rows the clone size is stated as once, few or many, or as a class when expanded; others skip it.

cdr3_nt	cdr3_aa	v_call	d_call	clone_size	j_call
TGTGCCAGCAGCTCATATCAGACTGGGGAGCAGTACTTC	CASSSYQTGEQYF	TRBV11-2	-	-	TRBJ2-7
TGTGCTGGACGATGGGGGGAGAACTATGGCTACACCTTC	CAGRWGENYGYTF	TRBV30	-	few	TRBJ1-2
TGTGCCAGCAGTCCGGGACTAGATACGCAGTATTTT	CASSPGLDTQYF	TRBV25-1	-	once	TRBJ2-3
TGCGCCAGCAGCTTGATGCGGGAGGCTCTCTACAATGAGCAGTTCTTC	CASSLMREALYNEQFF	TRBV5-1	TRBD2	-	TRBJ2-1
TGTGCCACCAGCAGAGATCTAGCGGGAGTTGGCGGGGAGCTGTTTTTT	CATSRDLAGVGGELFF	TRBV15	TRBD2	-	TRBJ2-2
TGTGCCATCAGTAGGGGGAAAGATGAGCAGTTCTTC	CAISRGKDEQFF	TRBV10-3	-	-	TRBJ2-1
TGTGCCAGTAGTACGACACTAGCGGGAGGGCCCGGGGAGCTGTTTTTT	CASSTTLAGGPGELFF	TRBV19	TRBD2	few	TRBJ2-2
TGCGCCAGCAGCCCCACAGGACCTTCCTACAATGAGCAGTTCTTC	CASSPTGPSYNEQFF	TRBV5-1	-	-	TRBJ2-1
TGTGCCAGCAGCTTAGCTGCGGGAGCTGTAAAGGTGTTTTTT	CASSLAAGAVKVFF	TRBV7-9	TRBD2	-	TRBJ2-2
TGTGCCAGCAGTTCCCGGGACAGGGGGAATGAGCAGTTCTTC	CASSSRDRGNEQFF	TRBV27	TRBD1	once	TRBJ2-1
TGTGCCAGCAGGGGATCAGGGGGAACTAATGAAAAACTGTTTTTT	CASRGSGGTNEKLFF	TRBV28	TRBD1	-	TRBJ1-4
TGTGCCTCATTGGGAGATGGGCTGTCCTACGAGCAGTACTTC	CASLGDGLSYEQYF	TRBV6-1	-	few	TRBJ2-7
TGCAGTGCTAGTCAAACTGGCGGACAGTTCTTC	CSASQTGGQFF	TRBV20-1	-	-	TRBJ2-1
TGCGCCAGCAGCCTTAGCGGGAGGGCCTGGGATACGCAGTATTTT	CASSLSGRAWDTQYF	TRBV4-1	TRBD2	-	TRBJ2-3
TGTGCCAGCAGCTTAGCAGGACTAGCGGGAGGGAGTGAGCAGTTCTTC	CASSLAGLAGGSEQFF	TRBV5-8	TRBD2	few	TRBJ2-1
TGCGCCAGCAGCCCGGGGGGGGGTGTCTTGGACACTGAAGCTTTCTTT	CASSPGGGVLDTEAFF	TRBV4-1	-	few	TRBJ1-1
TGCGCCAGCAGCCAATCTCCTTTAGCGCCGAGGCAGTTCTTC	CASSQSPLAPRQFF	TRBV4-1	-	few	TRBJ2-1
TGTGCCAGCAGCACGGGACTAGCGGGTGCAGATACGCAGTATTTT	CASSTGLAGADTQYF	TRBV6-5	TRBD2	-	TRBJ2-3
TGTGCCAGAAAGACTAGCGGGCTAACCGGGGAGCTGTTTTTT	CARKTSGLTGELFF	TRBV30	TRBD2	-	TRBJ2-2
TGTGCCAGCAGCGCGCGAGTTGGGGGGAAGAGGCACGAGCAGTACTTC	CASSARVGGKRHEQYF	TRBV5-4	-	-	TRBJ2-7
TGTGCCAGCTCACCCCCGACAGGGGGCACCGAAAAACTGTTTTTT	CASSPPTGGTEKLFF	TRBV18	TRBD1	-	TRBJ1-4
TGCAGCGTGCGCTCGGGACAGTTCTATGGCTACACCTTC	CSVRSGQFYGYTF	TRBV29-1	TRBD1	-	TRBJ1-2
TGTGCCAGCAGCTTAACGAAGGGACAGCCTGGCTACACCTTC	CASSLTKGQPGYTF	TRBV7-2	TRBD1	-	TRBJ1-2
TGCGCCAGCAGCCAGGGACTAGCGGGAGCCCCCGGGGAGCTGTTTTTT	CASSQGLAGAPGELFF	TRBV5-1	TRBD2	-	TRBJ2-2
TGTGCCGGAGGGGGGGCAAGGGAAAAACTGTTTTTT	CAGGGAREKLFF	TRBV2	-	-	TRBJ1-4
TGTGCCAGCAGCTTGGGAGTGGGGACAGGGAATGGCTACACCTTC	CASSLGVGTGNGYTF	TRBV5-8	TRBD1	-	TRBJ1-2
TGTGCCAGTAGCCCTCTAGCGGGAAGGGAGCAGTACTTC	CASSPLAGREQYF	TRBV19	TRBD2	once	TRBJ2-7
TGTGCCAGCAGCTTGGGGACATTGGAGCCCCAGCATTTT	CASSLGTLEPQHF	TRBV5-5	-	few	TRBJ1-5
TGCAGCGTTGAAGGTACGGGGAGCTCCTACGAGCAGTACTTC	CSVEGTGSSYEQYF	TRBV29-1	-	-	TRBJ2-7
TGTGCCAGCAGTATACAGGGGAAGGGCCAGCCCCAGCATTTT	CASSIQGKGQPQHF	TRBV2	TRBD1	-	TRBJ1-5
TGCGCCAGCAGCTTGTTTCCGTCCGGCTCTGGAAACACCATATATTTT	CASSLFPSGSGNTIYF	TRBV5-1	-	-	TRBJ1-3
TGTGCCAGCAGCTTAGGCGGTAGCGGATACAATGAGCAGTTCTTC	CASSLGGSGYNEQFF	TRBV11-1	-	-	TRBJ2-1
TGTGCCAGCAGACCGGAGCGGGGGAACACAGATACGCAGTATTTT	CASRPERGNTDTQYF	TRBV7-9	TRBD2	-	TRBJ2-3
TGTGCCAGCAAACAACCTAGCGGGCAAGAGACCCAGTACTTC	CASKQPSGQETQYF	TRBV6-5	TRBD2	-	TRBJ2-5
TGCGCCAGCAGCGGCAGGGGGAAATACTTCTACGAGCAGTACTTC	CASSGRGKYFYEQYF	TRBV4-1	TRBD1	-	TRBJ2-7
TGTGCCAGCAGGTTGCTCGGACAGTACACCGGGGAGCTGTTTTTT	CASRLLGQYTGELFF	TRBV6-6	-	-	TRBJ2-2
TGTGCCAGCACCTCTAGTCCCAACACGGCAGATACGCAGTATTTT	CASTSSPNTADTQYF	TRBV6-5	-	-	TRBJ2-3
TGCGCCAGCAGCTTGGTTCCGTCTAGCGGGAGTTACAATGAGCAGTTCTTC	CASSLVPSSGSYNEQFF	TRBV5-1	TRBD2	-	TRBJ2-1
TGTGCCAGCAGGAGGGGGCTTAATAATGAAAAACTGTTTTTT	CASRRGLNNEKLFF	TRBV6-1	TRBD1	once	TRBJ1-4
TGTGCCAGCAGCGTAGGCGGGAGAGGGCGAGAGACCCAGTACTTC	CASSVGGRGRETQYF	TRBV9	TRBD2	-	TRBJ2-5
TGTGCCAGCAGCTCTCAGGGTATTAACTATGGCTACACCTTC	CASSSQGINYGYTF	TRBV13	-	-	TRBJ1-2
TGTGCCAGCAAATTACAGGGGGCCTACGAGCAGTACTTC	CASKLQGAYEQYF	TRBV28	TRBD1	-	TRBJ2-7
TGTGCCAGCAGCTTAACGGCACAGAGAAACACTGAAGCTTTCTTT	CASSLTAQRNTEAFF	TRBV7-8	-	-	TRBJ1-1
TGTGCCAGCTCACCATCGACTAGCGGGGGCAATGAGCAGTTCTTC	CASSPSTSGGNEQFF	TRBV18	TRBD2	-	TRBJ2-1
TGTGCCAGCAGTTTATGGCGGGGCTCTGGGGCCAACGTCCTGACTTTC	CASSLWRGSGANVLTF	TRBV28	-	-	TRBJ2-6
TGTGCCAGCAGGAGAGGGGACAGCATGAACACTGAAGCTTTCTTT	CASRRGDSMNTEAFF	TRBV2	TRBD1	-	TRBJ1-1
TGTGCCAGCTCACCATCACTAGCGGGAGAAATGGAGACCCAGTACTTC	CASSPSLAGEMETQYF	TRBV18	TRBD2	-	TRBJ2-5
TGTGCCAGCAGGACTTCACTAGTGAACGAGCAGTACTTC	CASRTSLVNEQYF	TRBV6-5	-	-	TRBJ2-7
TGTGCCAGCATGGCTAGCGGGATTCGGGGGGAGCAGTACTTC	CASMASGIRGEQYF	TRBV2	TRBD2	few	TRBJ2-7
TGTGCCATCAGTGAGCTGCGGGGATCCCCACAAGAGACCCAGTACTTC	CAISELRGSPQETQYF	TRBV10-3	-	-	TRBJ2-5